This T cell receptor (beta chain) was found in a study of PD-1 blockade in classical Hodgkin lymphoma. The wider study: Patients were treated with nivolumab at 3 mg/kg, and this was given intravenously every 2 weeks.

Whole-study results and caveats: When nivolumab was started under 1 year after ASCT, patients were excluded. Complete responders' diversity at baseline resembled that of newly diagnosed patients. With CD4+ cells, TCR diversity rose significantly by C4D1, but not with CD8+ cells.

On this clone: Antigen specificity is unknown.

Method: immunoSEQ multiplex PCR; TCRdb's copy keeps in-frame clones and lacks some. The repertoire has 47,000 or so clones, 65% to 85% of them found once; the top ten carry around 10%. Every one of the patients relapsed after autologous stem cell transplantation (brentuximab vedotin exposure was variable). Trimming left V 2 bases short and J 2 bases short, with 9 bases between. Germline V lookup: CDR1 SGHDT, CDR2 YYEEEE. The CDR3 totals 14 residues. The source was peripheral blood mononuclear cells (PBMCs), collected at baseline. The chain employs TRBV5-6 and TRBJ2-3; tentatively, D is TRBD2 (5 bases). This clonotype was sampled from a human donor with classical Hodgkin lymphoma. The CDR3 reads CASSFTRTTDTQYF. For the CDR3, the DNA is TGTGCCAGCAGCTTCACTAGAACCACAGATACGCAGTATTTT.